This T cell receptor (beta chain) derives from a study of cytomegalovirus exposure and HLA in healthy donors. Concerning this clone: Its matching antigen is unknown.

The study, taken as a whole, reports: Cytomegalovirus association was listed for about 170 TCR beta chains.

With 8 bases clipped from V and 5 bases from J, the junction kept 21 bases outside the gene matches. Germline assignment: CDR1 SNHLY and CDR2 FYNNEI. The length of the CDR3 is 19 residues. Clones were read by immunoSEQ multiplex PCR, and TCRdb kept only the in-frame ones, dropping some. The data hold some 70,000 clones, with just under 85% observed a single time. V is TRBV2 and J is TRBJ1-6; 7 bases are shared with TRBD1. The sequence derives from a man aged 25 to 45 in good health and CMV-seronegative. Sequencing input: PBMCs. The CDR3 bases are TGTGCCAGCCCAGTTAACACCAAACGAGACAGGGAAGATAATTCACCCCTCCACTTT. Protein: CASPVNTKRDREDNSPLHF.